A single sample is the source of the 32 T cell receptor beta chains below, sequenced in a study of T cells in Graves' hyperthyroidism and ophthalmopathy. Amplified TCR beta CDR3 regions derived from RNA transcripts. With the HTBI primer set, the TCR CDR3 went through a first round of RT-PCR. MiXCR was run by TCRdb on the multiplex PCR reads, yielding one entry per CDR3 protein. The sample has approximately 400,000 distinct CDR3 sequences, about 18% seen once. Sequenced sample: blood. The origin of the receptors is a woman aged 18 to 35 with Graves' hyperthyroidism.

There are many counts of this clonotype. The chain is built from TRBV2 and TRBJ1-5; no definite D call. The CDR3 is made up of 15 amino acids. Trimming cost V 5 bases and J 0 bases, with 11 bases left between them. From germline, CDR1 is SNHLY and CDR2 FYNNEI. The CDR3 protein is CASSSWAFSNQPQHF. DNA for the CDR3: TGTGCCAGCAGTAGTTGGGCGTTTAGCAATCAGCCCCAGCATTTT.

This clonotype has at least ten counts. The chain has TRBV11-2 and TRBJ2-5; 13 positions agree with TRBD2. Germline V gene sequence: CDR1 SGHAT, CDR2 FQNNGV. The CDR3 spans 17 residues. V lost 1 base to trimming and J lost 2 bases; unmatched junction nucleotides: 4. The CDR3 nucleotides are TGTGCCAGCAGCTTAGGGAAGACTAGCGGGGGGCAAGAGACCCAGTACTTC. It translates to CASSLGKTSGGQETQYF.

The chain combines TRBV2 with TRBJ1-5; perhaps TRBD1 as D (5 bases). V was pared by 2 bases and J by 7 bases, with 18 bases between. The CDR3 covers 16 residues. The germline V gene encodes CDR1 SNHLY and CDR2 FYNNEI. CDR3 sequence: CASSEPGGGGSQPQHF. The CDR3 bases are TGTGCCAGCAGTGAACCTGGGGGGGGTGGGAGCCAGCCCCAGCATTTT.

This clonotype was observed many times. This rearrangement joins TRBV15 to TRBJ2-1; 10 bases align to TRBD2. With 5 bases clipped from V and 5 bases from J, the junction kept 9 bases outside the gene matches. The CDR3 runs 16 residues. The V gene's germline CDR1 is LNHNV and CDR2 YYDKDF (reference sequence). The DNA for the CDR3 is TGTGCCACCAGCGGAACCGGACTAGCGGAAGACAATGAGCAGTTCTTC. Residues: CATSGTGLAEDNEQFF.

The table lists this clonotype with many counts. CDR3 sequence (DNA): TGTGCCAGCAGTACGGAGCGGGGACGGCGCACTGAAGCTTTCTTT. As protein: CASSTERGRRTEAFF. The chain uses TRBV6-1 and TRBJ1-1; D possibly corresponds to TRBD1 (5 bases). This CDR3 has 15 residues. Germline values: CDR1 MNHNS, CDR2 SASEGT. With 5 bases removed from V and 4 bases from J, the gap between germline ends came to 17 bases.

The chain links TRBV20-1 to TRBJ1-5; TRBD1 aligns across 7 bases. Germline V gives CDR1 DFQATT, CDR2 SNEGSKA (reference sequence). V was pared by 0 bases and J by 10 bases, with 15 bases of the junction left unmatched. CDR3 size: 16 residues. CDR3 in amino acids: CSARDPRDSGRHPQHF. DNA for the CDR3: TGCAGTGCTAGAGACCCCCGGGACAGTGGTCGTCATCCCCAGCATTTT.

This clonotype was detected ten times or more. The V gene is TRBV20-1, the J gene TRBJ1-5; D unclear. Trimming took 0 bases from V and 0 from J, leaving 15 bases between them. Germline V gene data show CDR1 as DFQATT and CDR2 as SNEGSKA (reference sequence). This CDR3 contains 17 residues. CDR3 bases: TGCAGTGCTAGAGATAGAGTGGGAGTTGTTAGCAATCAGCCCCAGCATTTT. Its protein product is CSARDRVGVVSNQPQHF.

This clonotype came up many times. The V and J genes are TRBV18 and TRBJ2-5; a weak D match, TRBD1 (7 bases). V gave up 3 bases and J gave up 8 bases, with 19 bases separating them. The V gene's germline CDR1 is KGHSH and CDR2 LQKENI. The CDR3 is 15 amino acids. The CDR3 is CASSPLGGRGETQYF. Here the CDR3 DNA reads TGTGCCAGCTCACCCCTCGGAGGCAGGGGGGAAACCCAGTACTTC.

This clonotype was seen repeatedly, ten times or more. V is TRBV28 and J is TRBJ2-4; TRBD1 matches 8 bases. The CDR3 covers 16 residues. After removal of 3 bases from V and 3 bases from J, the junction contained 7 bases not matched to a gene. CDR1 MDHEN and CDR2 SYDVKM come from the germline V gene. The CDR3 sequence: CASSFDRGYDKNIQYF. CDR3 DNA: TGTGCCAGCAGTTTCGACAGGGGATATGACAAAAACATTCAGTACTTC.

This clonotype was seen repeatedly, ten times or more. V usage is TRBV5-1 and J usage is TRBJ2-7, with 7 bases matching TRBD1. J lost 5 bases, V lost 1 base, and 9 bases had no gene match. The germline gives CDR1 SGHRS, CDR2 YFSETQ. The CDR3 consists of 15 residues. This chain's CDR3 is CASSLLTGQGNEQYF. The CDR3 DNA follows: TGCGCCAGCAGCTTGCTGACAGGGCAAGGCAACGAGCAGTACTTC.

Many counts were recorded for this clonotype. J is TRBJ2-7 and V is TRBV7-6, with D unresolved. Trimming stripped 0 bases from V and 7 bases from J, with 10 bases between. The CDR3 length is 13 residues. Germline-derived CDR1 and CDR2 are SGHVS and FNYEAQ. The chain's CDR3 is CASSLAETEEQYF. The CDR3 DNA follows: TGTGCCAGCAGCTTAGCGGAAACCGAGGAGCAGTACTTC.

Ten or more counts support this clonotype. V gene TRBV12-3 or TRBV12-4 combines with J gene TRBJ1-5; D possibly corresponds to TRBD1 (6 bases). Trimming pared 8 bases from V and 0 bases from J, leaving 14 bases between. The CDR3 runs to 15 residues. The CDR3 nucleotides are TGTGCCAGCGACCCGGGGGGGCTTAGCAATCAGCCCCAGCATTTT. It yields the protein CASDPGGLSNQPQHF.

This clonotype has ten or more counts. The genes are TRBV6-1 and TRBJ1-2, with TRBD1 matching 7 bases. There are 16 residues in the CDR3. The V and J ends lost 6 bases and 4 bases, in that order; junction bases with no gene match: 14. From germline, CDR1 is MNHNS and CDR2 SASEGT. CDR3 sequence reads: CASSKKGATGIYGYTF. CDR3 DNA: TGTGCCAGCAGCAAAAAGGGGGCGACGGGAATCTATGGCTACACCTTC.

This clonotype was picked up many times. V and J are TRBV7-9 and TRBJ2-5; D is uncertain. Trimming took off 4 bases at V and 3 bases at J, with 15 bases between the two ends. The germline V gene has CDR1 SEHNR and CDR2 FQNEAQ (reference sequence). The CDR3 extends over 15 amino acids. CDR3 residues: CASSSANLGKETQYF. CDR3 in DNA: TGTGCCAGCAGCTCAGCGAATTTAGGGAAAGAGACCCAGTACTTC.

The chain recombines TRBV6-2 or TRBV6-3 with TRBJ1-2; D remains unclear. Deletions cut 0 bases from V and 1 base from J, with 15 bases between. There are 17 residues in the CDR3. Germline values: CDR1 MNHEY, CDR2 SVGEGT. The CDR3 sequence: CASSYSSSGQINYGYTF. The CDR3 coding sequence is TGTGCCAGCAGTTACTCATCATCGGGTCAGATTAACTATGGCTACACCTTC.

The table lists this clonotype with a few counts. The chain uses TRBV3-1 and TRBJ1-2; weak D call: TRBD1 (5 bases). The V end was cut by 4 bases, the J end by 4 bases, with 19 bases between. Germline-derived CDR1 and CDR2 are LGHDT and YNNKEL (reference sequence). The length of the CDR3 is 16 residues. DNA for the CDR3: TGTGCCAGCAGCCCCCGTGGGGCCCCGACCTCCTATGGCTACACCTTC. As protein: CASSPRGAPTSYGYTF.

In this sample, this clonotype turned up many times. The chain joins TRBV3-1 to TRBJ1-1; D may be TRBD1 (5 bases). Trimming pared 1 base from V and 1 base from J, leaving 7 bases between. Germline V gene data show CDR1 as LGHDT and CDR2 as YNNKEL (reference sequence). The CDR3 contains 14 residues. In DNA, the CDR3 is TGTGCCAGCAGCCAAGTGAGGGGGAACACTGAAGCTTTCTTT. Translation gives CASSQVRGNTEAFF.

This clonotype was seen ten or more times. This chain joins TRBV6-1 and TRBJ1-2; 8 positions agree with TRBD1. Germline assignment: CDR1 MNHNS and CDR2 SASEGT. Losses at the gene ends were 5 bases for V and 5 bases for J; bases not matched to a gene: 13. The CDR3 has 16 amino acids. CDR3 sequence (DNA): TGTGCCAGCAGTCCTAACCCAGACAGGGGAGGGTATGGCTACACCTTC. Translated, it gives CASSPNPDRGGYGYTF.

Here the CDR3 reads CASRIPGRISYEQYF. DNA for the CDR3: TGTGCCAGCCGAATCCCAGGGAGGATCTCCTACGAGCAGTACTTC. This chain uses TRBV6-2 or TRBV6-3 with TRBJ2-7; D may be TRBD2 (6 bases). Germline CDR1 reads MNHEY; CDR2 reads SVGEGT. Trimming took off 8 bases at V and 0 bases at J, with 17 bases between the two ends. The CDR3 loop spans 15 amino acids.

This clonotype was seen more than once but under ten times. The V and J genes are TRBV3-1 and TRBJ2-7, with 7 bases lining up with TRBD2. There are 14 residues in the CDR3. Germline CDR1 and CDR2: LGHDT and YNNKEL (reference sequence). V shed 1 base and J 2 bases; nucleotides not matched to a gene: 2. This CDR3 reads CASSQGGGPYEQYF. The CDR3 DNA sequence: TGTGCCAGCAGCCAAGGCGGGGGTCCCTACGAGCAGTACTTC.

V usage is TRBV6-1 and J usage is TRBJ1-2; 10 positions agree with TRBD1. There are 15 residues in the CDR3. In germline, CDR1 is MNHNS, CDR2 SASEGT. J lost 6 bases, V lost 6 bases, and 10 bases had no gene match. For the CDR3, the DNA is TGTGCCAGCAGGCGCGGGACAGGGGAGAGGGATGGCTACACCTTC. Amino acids: CASRRGTGERDGYTF.

This clonotype was recorded at least ten times. The genes are TRBV20-1 and TRBJ1-5; possible D gene TRBD1, 6 bases. The V gene lost 2 bases and the J gene lost 2 bases, with 25 bases spanning the gap. Germline lookup yields CDR1 DFQATT and CDR2 SNEGSKA (reference sequence). This CDR3 comprises 19 residues. The CDR3 coding sequence is TGCAGTGCTAGATCGCCCCCCGCCGGGGGCGCCTTGGGCAATCAGCCCCAGCATTTT. It is translated as CSARSPPAGGALGNQPQHF.

The sample holds a few counts of this clonotype. The genes are TRBV6-1 and TRBJ2-2; TRBD1 matches 7 bases. Germline assignment: CDR1 MNHNS and CDR2 SASEGT. Unmatched junction bases numbered 10, after V lost 6 bases and J lost 9 bases. The CDR3 has 14 residues. The CDR3 sequence: CASRKTGVARELFF. CDR3 nucleotide sequence: TGTGCCAGCAGGAAAACAGGGGTCGCCAGGGAGCTGTTTTTT.

The sample holds many counts of this clonotype. CDR3 sequence: CASSPGYQETQYF. In DNA, the CDR3 is TGTGCCAGCAGCCCAGGCTACCAAGAGACCCAGTACTTC. V usage is TRBV18 and J usage is TRBJ2-5; D ambiguous. Germline V gives CDR1 KGHSH, CDR2 LQKENI. V shed 8 bases and J shed 0 bases, with 10 bases lying between them. The CDR3 covers 13 residues.

This clonotype was seen repeatedly, ten times or more. This chain links TRBV7-3 with TRBJ2-5; TRBD1 is a possible D gene (5 bases). V was pared by 5 bases and J by 5 bases, with 15 bases between. This CDR3 comprises 14 residues. The germline CDR1 and CDR2 sequences are SGHTA and FQGTGA. CDR3 DNA: TGTGCCAGCAGCCTCACCCAGGGATATGAGACCCAGTACTTC. It encodes CASSLTQGYETQYF.

This clonotype was recorded at least ten times. The rearrangement joins TRBV6-1 to TRBJ1-5, with D unresolved. CDR3 length: 15 amino acids. CDR1 is MNHNS and CDR2 is SASEGT in the germline V gene. With 1 base removed from V and 2 bases from J, the gap between germline ends came to 9 bases. For the CDR3, the DNA is TGTGCCAGCAGTGAAGGGACCGGGGGCAATCAGCCCCAGCATTTT. It is translated as CASSEGTGGNQPQHF.

This clonotype appeared a few times. The chain links TRBV6-1 to TRBJ2-5, with a tentative D call TRBD2 (5 bases). V lost 2 bases and J lost 7, with 8 bases in between. CDR3 length equals 12 residues. Germline-derived CDR1 and CDR2 are MNHNS and SASEGT. The CDR3 DNA follows: TGTGCCAGCAGTGAATCCGGAGGGACCCAGTACTTC. Protein: CASSESGGTQYF.

At least ten counts were recorded for this clonotype. The rearrangement joins TRBV20-1 to TRBJ1-5; D not certain. Germline V gene data show CDR1 as DFQATT and CDR2 as SNEGSKA (reference sequence). The V gene lost 4 bases and the J gene lost 5 bases, with 6 bases spanning the gap. There are 11 residues in the CDR3. CDR3 loop: CSAKKDQPQHF. In DNA form, the CDR3 reads TGCAGTGCTAAGAAGGATCAGCCCCAGCATTTT.

To note about this clonotype: At one of its ends the junction is not consistent with the germline gene, which may arise from a read error. The chain recombines TRBV11-1 with TRBJ1-1, with D possibly matching TRBD1 (5 bases). The CDR3 has 18 residues. Germline V lookup: CDR1 SGHAT, CDR2 FQDESV (reference sequence). CDR3 in DNA: TGTGCCAGCAGTCCACGTACCACCAGGGAGGTGGTGAACGCTGAAGCTTTCTTT. Protein product: CASSPRTTREVVNAEAFF.

Ten or more counts support this clonotype. This chain uses TRBV10-3 with TRBJ1-1; 7 nucleotides line up with TRBD1. The CDR3 length is 13 residues. Germline V gene sequence: CDR1 ENHRY, CDR2 SYGVKD. Trimming at V came to 7 bases and at J to 3 bases, leaving 5 bases not matched to a gene. The CDR3 region is CAINEGAHTEAFF. The CDR3, as DNA: TGTGCCATCAACGAGGGGGCACACACTGAAGCTTTCTTT.

This clonotype has a count of ten or more. The gene calls are TRBV4-1 and TRBJ1-1; D is perhaps TRBD1 (6 bases). The CDR3 has 16 residues. V lost 1 base and J lost 5, with 17 bases in between. CDR1 and CDR2 (germline): MGHRA, YSYEKL. DNA of the CDR3: TGCGCCAGCAGCCAAGGAGTACCGGGACAAAGAACTGAAGCTTTCTTT. This translates into CASSQGVPGQRTEAFF.

There are many counts of this clonotype. The chain employs TRBV24-1 and TRBJ2-5, with D possibly TRBD1 on 6 matching bases. Trimming left V 5 bases short and J 2 bases short, with 14 bases between. CDR1 is KGHDR and CDR2 is SFDVKD in the germline V gene. The CDR3 totals 15 residues. As DNA, the CDR3 is TGTGCCACCAGTGGGCCCCGGGACACTCAAGAGACCCAGTACTTC. The encoded protein is CATSGPRDTQETQYF.